What follows are 27 T cell receptor beta chains derived from one specimen sequenced in a study of blood T cell repertoires in COVID-19. Method: immunoSEQ multiplex PCR; TCRdb's copy keeps in-frame clones and lacks some. This table has approximately 130,000 clones, 70% to 80% appearing once. Sequencing used peripheral blood. These receptor sequences come from a human donor in a cohort sampled during active COVID-19.

The chain employs TRBV7-8 and TRBJ1-6; 7 positions match TRBD1. Germline V lookup: CDR1 SGHVS, CDR2 FQNEAQ. This CDR3 comprises 15 residues. Unmatched junction bases numbered 5, after V lost 0 bases and J lost 9 bases. CDR3 sequence (DNA): TGTGCCAGCAGCTTAGCGCAGGGGGGAAGTTCACCCCTCCACTTT. Its translation: CASSLAQGGSSPLHF.

The V call is TRBV4-1, the J call TRBJ2-3; 7 nucleotides agree with TRBD1. The CDR3 spans 15 residues. V lost 5 bases and J lost 0; bases outside the gene matches: 5. Germline CDR1 and CDR2: MGHRA and YSYEKL. CDR3 amino acids: CASSTTGISTDTQYF. As DNA, the CDR3 is TGCGCCAGCAGCACGACAGGGATAAGCACAGATACGCAGTATTTT.

The V and J genes are TRBV7-2 and TRBJ1-1; 7 nucleotides agree with TRBD1. Germline CDR1 is SGHTA and CDR2 is FQGNSA. The J segment lost 7 bases and the V segment lost 2 bases, leaving 7 bases of the junction unmatched. The CDR3 sequence is 14 residues long. CDR3 DNA sequence: TGTGCCAGCAGCTTAAGTCAAGGACAGGTTGAAGCTTTCTTT. As protein: CASSLSQGQVEAFF. Using reference TRBV7-2 and TRBJ1-1 for the parts outside the CDR3, the full variable domain is GAGVSQSPSNKVTEKGKDVELRCDPISGHTALYWYRQSLGQGLEFLIYFQGNSAPDKSGLPSDRFSAERTGGSVSTLTIQRTQQEDSAVYLCASSLSQGQVEAFFGQGTRLTVV.

V gene TRBV7-3 combines with J gene TRBJ1-6; 9 nucleotides line up with TRBD1. The germline CDR1 and CDR2 sequences are SGHTA and FQGTGA. Unmatched junction bases numbered 3, after V lost 3 bases and J lost 6 bases. The CDR3 has 15 amino acids. CDR3 sequence: CASSLGGQGNSPLHF. The CDR3 region has the DNA TGTGCCAGCAGCTTGGGGGGACAGGGTAATTCACCCCTCCACTTT.

As DNA, the CDR3 is TGTGCCAGCAGCACGGACAGGGAACTTGGCTACACCTTC. Encoded protein: CASSTDRELGYTF. The genes are TRBV7-9 and TRBJ1-2, with 8 positions matching TRBD1. The CDR3 runs to 13 residues. Germline CDR1 is SEHNR and CDR2 is FQNEAQ (reference sequence). Losses at the gene ends were 5 bases for V and 7 bases for J; bases not matched to a gene: 6.

This clone was found once. The CDR3 sequence is CASSRQAGPQETQYF. The CDR3, as DNA: TGTGCCAGCAGCCGCCAAGCCGGTCCCCAAGAGACCCAGTACTTC. This sequence joins TRBV7-9 and TRBJ2-5; D is unresolved. Per germline, CDR1 SEHNR and CDR2 FQNEAQ (reference sequence). This CDR3 region has 15 residues. V lost 5 bases and J 1 base, leaving 14 bases between the germline ends. Variable domain in full (rest from reference TRBV7-9 and TRBJ2-5): DTGVSQNPRHKITKRGQNVTFRCDPISEHNRLYWYRQTLGQGPEFLTYFQNEAQLEKSRLLSDRFSAERPKGSFSTLEIQRTEQGDSAMYLCASSRQAGPQETQYFGPGTRLLVL.

V gene TRBV6-5 combines with J gene TRBJ1-5, with 8 bases lining up with TRBD1. Trimming at V came to 5 bases and at J to 7 bases, leaving 4 bases not matched to a gene. The CDR3 spans 13 residues. Germline V CDR1 and CDR2: MNHEY, SVGAGI. For the CDR3, the DNA is TGTGCCAGCAGTCCGGACAGGGACCAGCCCCAGCATTTT. This encodes CASSPDRDQPQHF.

This chain uses TRBV28 with TRBJ2-1, with 11 bases matching TRBD2. The CDR3 consists of 18 residues. Germline V gene sequence: CDR1 MDHEN, CDR2 SYDVKM. V was clipped by 2 bases and J by 0 bases; unmatched bases: 6. The CDR3 DNA reads as TGTGCCAGCAGTTTAAGGCTAGCGGGAGGTCGCTCCTACAATGAGCAGTTCTTC. The encoded protein is CASSLRLAGGRSYNEQFF.

The table lists this clone with a few counts. This chain joins TRBV25-1 and TRBJ2-4; TRBD1 matches 10 bases. V trimming: 8 bases; J trimming: 3 bases; junction bases outside the gene matches: 10. The CDR3 totals 16 residues. CDR1 is MGHDK, CDR2 SYGVNS, per germline. The CDR3 loop is CASSEDRGRFKNIQYF. In nucleotides, the CDR3 is TGTGCCAGCTCCGAAGACAGGGGGCGGTTCAAAAACATTCAGTACTTC.

V is TRBV2 and J is TRBJ2-7; possible D gene TRBD1, 6 bases. CDR3 length: 16 residues. V lost 6 bases, J lost 3 bases, and 21 bases lay in between. The germline V gene encodes CDR1 SNHLY and CDR2 FYNNEI. The CDR3 DNA reads TGTGCCAGCAGGGCGAGAAGACAGGAAGGGGTCTACGAGCAGTACTTC. This sequence encodes CASRARRQEGVYEQYF.

J is TRBJ1-3 and V is TRBV28, with D uncertain. The CDR3 loop spans 15 amino acids. Germline CDR1 reads MDHEN; CDR2 reads SYDVKM. The ends were cut back, 6 bases at V and 0 bases at J, with 12 bases in the middle. The CDR3 protein is CASRFTAHSGNTIYF. CDR3 nucleotide sequence: TGTGCCAGCAGGTTTACCGCGCACTCTGGAAACACCATATATTTT.

This chain links TRBV3-1 (or the pseudogene TRBV3-2) with TRBJ2-3; TRBD2 matches 7 bases. The junction had 9 bases not matched to a gene; V was cut back by 5 bases and J by 4 bases. Germline CDR1 and CDR2: LGHDT and YNNKEL (reference sequence). This CDR3 contains 15 residues. This CDR3 reads CASSSGRGHADTQYF. The CDR3 DNA reads as TGTGCCAGCAGCTCGGGGAGGGGTCACGCAGATACGCAGTATTTT.

The chain has TRBV18 and TRBJ2-7, with TRBD1 matching 8 bases. With V trimmed by 3 bases and J by 0 bases, 4 bases remained unmatched. The CDR3 is 15 amino acids. From germline, CDR1 is KGHSH and CDR2 LQKENI. The CDR3 sequence: CASSPTGAGSYEQYF. In DNA, the CDR3 is TGTGCCAGCTCACCGACAGGGGCGGGCTCCTACGAGCAGTACTTC.

This rearrangement joins TRBV7-9 to TRBJ2-5; D call uncertain. Germline-derived CDR1 and CDR2 are SEHNR and FQNEAQ (reference sequence). The length of the CDR3 is 13 residues. The V and J ends lost 3 bases and 3 bases respectively, with 8 bases between them. In nucleotides, the CDR3 is TGTGCCAGCAGCTTCGTCCCAGAAGAGACCCAGTACTTC. As protein: CASSFVPEETQYF.

The chain combines TRBV19 with TRBJ1-5; D is unclear. This CDR3 spans 11 amino acids. Germline V CDR1 and CDR2: LNHDA, SQIVND (reference sequence). Trimming cost V 4 bases and J 11 bases, with 9 bases left between them. CDR3 DNA sequence: TGTGCCAGTAGTACCCCGGTGTCCCAGCATTTT. Translation gives CASSTPVSQHF.

The chain has TRBV5-4 and TRBJ2-1, with 10 bases identical to TRBD1. Trimming removed 4 bases from V and 6 bases from J; junction bases left unmatched: 13. Germline CDR1 SGHNT, CDR2 YYREEE (reference sequence). The CDR3 extends over 17 amino acids. The CDR3 reads CASSGGQGVRSGNEQFF. The DNA for the CDR3 is TGTGCCAGCAGCGGAGGACAGGGGGTAAGGTCTGGCAATGAGCAGTTCTTC.

The V call is TRBV27, the J call TRBJ2-7; weak D call: TRBD1 (5 bases). CDR1 and CDR2 (germline): MNHEY, SMNVEV (reference sequence). Trimming cost V 0 bases and J 9 bases, with 15 bases left between them. The CDR3 consists of 14 residues. In DNA, the CDR3 is TGTGCCAGCAGTTTATCGACAAGCAGGGCCGGGCAGTACTTC. Translating it yields CASSLSTSRAGQYF.

This chain uses TRBV28 with TRBJ2-1; 12 positions match TRBD2. The CDR3 extends over 16 amino acids. V shed 3 bases and J 5 bases; nucleotides not matched to a gene: 5. Germline loops: CDR1 MDHEN, CDR2 SYDVKM. DNA of the CDR3: TGTGCCAGCAGTTTCTTTGGACTAGCGGGGAACAATGAGCAGTTCTTC. Translating it yields CASSFFGLAGNNEQFF.

The table lists this clone with a count of one. The V and J genes are TRBV28 and TRBJ1-2, with D perhaps TRBD1 (5 bases). Trimming cost V 0 bases and J 7 bases, with 12 bases left between them. Germline assignment: CDR1 MDHEN and CDR2 SYDVKM. CDR3 length equals 14 residues. For the CDR3, the DNA is TGTGCCAGCAGTTTATGGGCTGGCAGGGCTGGCTACACCTTC. This gives the protein CASSLWAGRAGYTF.

This chain links TRBV6-2 or TRBV6-3 with TRBJ1-5; D is possibly TRBD1 (5 bases). Germline V gene sequence: CDR1 MNHEY, CDR2 SVGEGT. The CDR3 has 16 amino acids. Trimming stripped 3 bases from V and 2 bases from J, with 14 bases between. The CDR3 DNA sequence: TGTGCCAGCAGTTATTTTGGGGGGAGCGGCAATCAGCCCCAGCATTTT. It yields the protein CASSYFGGSGNQPQHF.

The chain's CDR3 is CASSPRTSEETQYF. The DNA for the CDR3 is TGTGCCAGCTCACCACGGACTAGCGAAGAGACCCAGTACTTC. The V call is TRBV18, the J call TRBJ2-5, with 9 nucleotides matching TRBD2. Looked up from germline, CDR1 is KGHSH and CDR2 is LQKENI. The CDR3 sequence is 14 residues long. J was trimmed by 3 bases and V by 1 base; bases with no gene match: 0.

This clone was observed a handful of times. The rearrangement links TRBV11-2 to TRBJ1-6; D unresolved. Between the trimmed V and J ends, which lost 6 bases and 15 bases, there was a span of 12 bases. Germline V lookup: CDR1 SGHAT, CDR2 FQNNGV. CDR3 length equals 11 residues. CDR3 loop: CASREGVNLHF. CDR3 nucleotide sequence: TGTGCCAGCAGGGAGGGAGTTAACCTCCACTTT.

This chain links TRBV2 with TRBJ2-7; D is perhaps TRBD1 (6 bases). Trimming shortened V by 11 bases and J by 2 bases, and 19 bases separated the two germline ends. Germline CDR1 SNHLY, CDR2 FYNNEI. The CDR3 runs 14 residues. The CDR3: CACLTNRDTYEQYF. CDR3 nucleotides: TGTGCCTGTCTCACAAACCGGGACACCTACGAGCAGTACTTC. Combining the CDR3 with reference TRBV2 and TRBJ2-7 gives the whole variable domain EPEVTQTPSHQVTQMGQEVILRCVPISNHLYFYWYRQILGQKVEFLVSFYNNEISEKSEIFDDQFSVERPDGSNFTLKIRSTKLEDSAMYFCACLTNRDTYEQYFGPGTRLTVT.

This chain links TRBV14 with TRBJ2-1; TRBD2 matches at 13 bases. The V gene end was trimmed by 0 bases and the J gene end by 0 bases; junction bases not matched to a gene: 14. CDR1 and CDR2 from the germline V gene are SGHDN and FVKESK. The CDR3 loop spans 22 amino acids. The CDR3 loop reads CASSQERTSGRTSYSSYNEQFF. The CDR3 DNA sequence: TGTGCCAGCAGCCAAGAAAGGACTAGCGGGAGAACGTCCTATAGCTCCTACAATGAGCAGTTCTTC.

The genes are TRBV24-1 and TRBJ2-1; 13 bases are shared with TRBD2. Unmatched junction bases numbered 7, after V lost 5 bases and J lost 7 bases. This CDR3 spans 16 amino acids. Germline V gives CDR1 KGHDR, CDR2 SFDVKD. The CDR3 nucleotides read TGTGCCACCAGTGGGGCGGGACTAGCGGGGTTGAATGAGCAGTTCTTC. Protein: CATSGAGLAGLNEQFF.

V is TRBV11-3 and J is TRBJ2-3; 9 bases align to TRBD2. The junction had 5 bases not matched to a gene; V was cut back by 5 bases and J by 2 bases. The CDR3 contains 15 residues. The germline gives CDR1 SGHNT, CDR2 YENEEA. CDR3 amino acids: CASSLGLATTDTQYF. In DNA form, the CDR3 reads TGTGCCAGCAGCCTTGGACTAGCGACCACAGATACGCAGTATTTT.

The rearrangement uses TRBV4-2 and TRBJ2-1; 9 nucleotides agree with TRBD2. The CDR3 is 17 amino acids. CDR1 is LGHNA, CDR2 YNFKEQ, per germline. Trimming at V came to 1 base and at J to 7 bases, leaving 11 bases not matched to a gene. The CDR3 reads CASSQAVTGTSRNEQFF. DNA of the CDR3: TGTGCCAGCAGCCAAGCGGTTACTGGGACTAGCCGGAATGAGCAGTTCTTC.